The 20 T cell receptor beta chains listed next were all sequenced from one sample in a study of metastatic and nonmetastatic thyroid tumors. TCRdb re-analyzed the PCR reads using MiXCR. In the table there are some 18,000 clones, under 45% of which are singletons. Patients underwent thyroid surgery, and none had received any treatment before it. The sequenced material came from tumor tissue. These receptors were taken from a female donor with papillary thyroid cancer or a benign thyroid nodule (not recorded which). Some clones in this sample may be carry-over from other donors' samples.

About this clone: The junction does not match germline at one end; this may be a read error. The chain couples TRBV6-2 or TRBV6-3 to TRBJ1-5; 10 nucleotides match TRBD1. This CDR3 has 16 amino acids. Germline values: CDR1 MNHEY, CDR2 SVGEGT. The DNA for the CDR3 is TGTTCCAGCAGTGGGGGGACAGGGGCGAGCAATCAGCCCCAGCATTTT. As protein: CSSSGGTGASNQPQHF.

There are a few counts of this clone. The CDR3 sequence: CASSVGVSYNEQFF. The CDR3 DNA reads TGTGCCAGTAGTGTGGGAGTGTCCTACAATGAGCAGTTCTTC. This chain uses TRBV19 with TRBJ2-1; D is perhaps TRBD2 (5 bases). CDR3 length: 14 amino acids. Germline lookup yields CDR1 LNHDA and CDR2 SQIVND (reference sequence). V was pared by 5 bases and J by 1 base, with 9 bases between.

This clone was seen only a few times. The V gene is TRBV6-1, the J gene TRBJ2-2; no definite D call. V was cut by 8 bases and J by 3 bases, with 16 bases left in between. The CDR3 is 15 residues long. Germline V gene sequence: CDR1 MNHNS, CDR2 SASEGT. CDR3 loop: CASCSEGLYTGELFF. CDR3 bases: TGTGCCAGCTGTTCCGAAGGTCTTTACACCGGGGAGCTGTTTTTT.

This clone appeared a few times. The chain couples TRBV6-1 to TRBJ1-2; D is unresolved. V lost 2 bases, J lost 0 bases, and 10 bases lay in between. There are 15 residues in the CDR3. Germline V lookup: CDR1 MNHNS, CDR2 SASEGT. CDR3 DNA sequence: TGTGCCAGCAGTGAACAGAGACAATCTAACTATGGCTACACCTTC. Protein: CASSEQRQSNYGYTF.

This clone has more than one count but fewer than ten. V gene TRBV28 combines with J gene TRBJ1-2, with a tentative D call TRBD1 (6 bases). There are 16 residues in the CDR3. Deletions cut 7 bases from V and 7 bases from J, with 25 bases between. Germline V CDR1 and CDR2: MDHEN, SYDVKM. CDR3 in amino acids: CASNPGRRGWEFGYTF. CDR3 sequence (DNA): TGTGCCAGCAACCCCGGTAGGAGGGGGTGGGAATTTGGCTACACCTTC.

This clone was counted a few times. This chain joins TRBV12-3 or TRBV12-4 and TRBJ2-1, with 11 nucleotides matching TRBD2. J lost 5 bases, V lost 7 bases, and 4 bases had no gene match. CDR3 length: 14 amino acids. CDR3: CASTATSGDNEQFF. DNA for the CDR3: TGTGCCAGCACCGCGACTAGCGGGGACAATGAGCAGTTCTTC.

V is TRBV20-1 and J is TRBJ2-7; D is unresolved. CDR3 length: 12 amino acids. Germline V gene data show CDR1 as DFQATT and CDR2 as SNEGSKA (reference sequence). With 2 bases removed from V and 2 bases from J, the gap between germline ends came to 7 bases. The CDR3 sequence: CSARINTYEQYF. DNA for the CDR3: TGCAGTGCTAGAATCAACACCTACGAGCAGTACTTC.

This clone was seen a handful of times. The CDR3 here is CASSLLGQGDTGELFF. DNA of the CDR3: TGTGCCAGCAGTTTGTTGGGACAGGGGGACACCGGGGAGCTGTTTTTT. The rearrangement links TRBV12-3 or TRBV12-4 to TRBJ2-2; 11 nucleotides agree with TRBD1. The V segment lost 3 bases and the J segment 3 bases; nucleotides outside the gene matches: 3. The CDR3 totals 16 residues.

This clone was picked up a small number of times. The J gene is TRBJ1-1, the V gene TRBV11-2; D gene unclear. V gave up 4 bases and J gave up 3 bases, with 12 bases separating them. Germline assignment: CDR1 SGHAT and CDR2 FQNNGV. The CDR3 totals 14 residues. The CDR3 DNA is TGTGCCAGCAGCTCGGCGGGGAGTCACACTGAAGCTTTCTTT. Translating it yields CASSSAGSHTEAFF.

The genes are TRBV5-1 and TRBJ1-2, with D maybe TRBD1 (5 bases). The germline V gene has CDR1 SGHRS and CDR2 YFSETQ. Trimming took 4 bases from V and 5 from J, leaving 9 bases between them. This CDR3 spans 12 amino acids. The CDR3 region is CASSPGTYGYTF. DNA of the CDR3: TGCGCCAGCAGCCCCGGGACTTATGGCTACACCTTC.

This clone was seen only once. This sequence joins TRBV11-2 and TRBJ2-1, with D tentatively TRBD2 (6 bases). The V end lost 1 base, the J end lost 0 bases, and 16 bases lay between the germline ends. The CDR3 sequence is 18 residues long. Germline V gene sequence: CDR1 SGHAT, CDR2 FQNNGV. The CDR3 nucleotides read TGTGCCAGCAGCTTAGGCACAGTCGGGAGCCACTCCTACAATGAGCAGTTCTTC. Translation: CASSLGTVGSHSYNEQFF.

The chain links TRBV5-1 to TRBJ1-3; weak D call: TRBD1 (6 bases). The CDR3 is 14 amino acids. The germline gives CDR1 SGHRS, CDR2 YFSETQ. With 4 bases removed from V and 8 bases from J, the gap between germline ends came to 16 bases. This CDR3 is CASSVGQIDDTIYF. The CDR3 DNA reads TGCGCCAGCAGCGTCGGACAGATTGATGACACCATATATTTT.

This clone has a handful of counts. CDR3 amino acids: CASSTGDLQRLKFF. The DNA for the CDR3 is TGTGCCAGCAGTACAGGGGATCTACAGCGATTAAAGTTCTTC. The rearrangement links TRBV28 to TRBJ2-1, with 7 positions matching TRBD1. Germline V gene lookup returns CDR1 MDHEN and CDR2 SYDVKM. J was trimmed by 14 bases and V by 5 bases; bases with no gene match: 15. This CDR3 comprises 14 residues.

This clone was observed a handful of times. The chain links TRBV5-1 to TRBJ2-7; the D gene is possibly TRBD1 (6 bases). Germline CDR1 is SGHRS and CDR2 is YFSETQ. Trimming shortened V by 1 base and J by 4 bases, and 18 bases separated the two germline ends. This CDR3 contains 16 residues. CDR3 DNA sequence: TGCGCCAGCAGCTTGATCAACAGGGATCGGCCTTACGAGCAGTACTTC. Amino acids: CASSLINRDRPYEQYF.

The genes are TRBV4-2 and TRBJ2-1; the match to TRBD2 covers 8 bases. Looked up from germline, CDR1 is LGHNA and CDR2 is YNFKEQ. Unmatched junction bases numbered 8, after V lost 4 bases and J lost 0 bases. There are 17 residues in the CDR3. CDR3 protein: CASSPRAGTSSYNEQFF. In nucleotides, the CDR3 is TGTGCCAGCAGCCCGCGCGCCGGGACTAGCTCCTACAATGAGCAGTTCTTC.

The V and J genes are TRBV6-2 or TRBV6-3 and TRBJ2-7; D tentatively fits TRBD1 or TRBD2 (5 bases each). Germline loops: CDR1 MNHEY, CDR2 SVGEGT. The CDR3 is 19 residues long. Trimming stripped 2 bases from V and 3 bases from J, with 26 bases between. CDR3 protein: CASSYSSYLVRGEFYEQYF. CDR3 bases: TGTGCCAGCAGTTACAGCTCTTACTTAGTAAGGGGAGAGTTCTACGAGCAGTACTTC.

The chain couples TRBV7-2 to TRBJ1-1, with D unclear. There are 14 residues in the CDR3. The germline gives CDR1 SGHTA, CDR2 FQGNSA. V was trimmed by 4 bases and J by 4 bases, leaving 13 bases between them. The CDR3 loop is CASSSSPASTEAFF. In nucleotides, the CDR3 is TGTGCCAGCAGCTCAAGTCCGGCTAGCACTGAAGCTTTCTTT.

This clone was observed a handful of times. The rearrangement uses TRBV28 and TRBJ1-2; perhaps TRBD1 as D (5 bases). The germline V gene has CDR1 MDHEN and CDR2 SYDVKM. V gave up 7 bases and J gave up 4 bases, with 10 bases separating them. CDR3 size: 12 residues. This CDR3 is CASIGQPYGYTF. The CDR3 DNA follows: TGTGCCAGCATCGGACAACCCTATGGCTACACCTTC.

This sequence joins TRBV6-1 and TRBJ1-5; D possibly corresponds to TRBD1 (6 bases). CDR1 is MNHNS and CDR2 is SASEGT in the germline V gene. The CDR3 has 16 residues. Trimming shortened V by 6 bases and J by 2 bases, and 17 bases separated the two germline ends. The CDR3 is CASRPTGTRGNQPQHF. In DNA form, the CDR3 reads TGTGCCAGCAGGCCTACAGGGACCCGGGGCAATCAGCCCCAGCATTTT.

CDR3 sequence (DNA): TGTGCCAGCACCCCCTGGACAGGGAACCAAGAGACCCAGTACTTC. As protein: CASTPWTGNQETQYF. This chain uses TRBV7-6 with TRBJ2-5; 8 nucleotides agree with TRBD1. Germline CDR1 is SGHVS and CDR2 is FNYEAQ. This CDR3 region has 15 residues. After removal of 7 bases from V and 0 bases from J, the junction contained 7 bases not matched to a gene. Together with reference TRBV7-6 and TRBJ2-5, the CDR3 gives the full variable domain: GAGVSQSPRYKVTKRGQDVALRCDPISGHVSLYWYRQALGQGPEFLTYFNYEAQQDKSGLPNDRFSAERPEGSISTLTIQRTEQRDSAMYRCASTPWTGNQETQYFGPGTRLLVL.